A selection of T cell receptor beta chains follows, all from one sample in a study of control samples from healthy donors and cancer patients. Produced via immunoSEQ multiplex PCR; TCRdb's table is partial and in-frame only. The sample records around 170,000 clones, 80% to 90% being singletons. Sequencing input: blood. These TCRs come from a woman aged 25-40 years in good health. Both conserved end residues are part of each CDR3. A D gene is named only where the DNA matches it firmly. Some rows mark clone size as missing; the rest say once, few, many or name a class of expanded clone.

cdr3_aa cdr3_nt j_call v_call clone_size d_call
CASTWVSGGRYNEQFF TGTGCCAGCACCTGGGTTTCGGGGGGGCGGTACAATGAGCAGTTCTTC TRBJ2-1 TRBV21-1 . .
CASSLGAQPQHF TGTGCCAGCAGCTTAGGGGCTCAGCCCCAGCATTTT TRBJ1-5 TRBV7-9 . .
CASSSERGSTDTQYF TGTGCCAGCAGCTCCGAGCGGGGTAGCACAGATACGCAGTATTTT TRBJ2-3 TRBV5-6 few TRBD2
CASSPLTGGDQPQHF TGTGCCAGCAGCCCACTCACAGGGGGCGACCAGCCCCAGCATTTT TRBJ1-5 TRBV6-5 . TRBD1
CASKDGTTDTQYF TGCGCCAGCAAAGACGGAACCACAGATACGCAGTATTTT TRBJ2-3 TRBV5-1 . .
CASSVMRGDTQYF TGTGCCAGCAGTGTCATGAGGGGAGATACGCAGTATTTT TRBJ2-3 TRBV2 . .
CASTSPVVYNEQFF TGTGCCAGCACTTCACCCGTGGTCTACAATGAGCAGTTCTTC TRBJ2-1 TRBV6-5 . .
CAISETGIGGYTF TGTGCCATCAGTGAGACAGGGATTGGGGGCTACACCTTC TRBJ1-2 TRBV10-3 . .
CASSLGGSTEQFF TGTGCCAGCAGCCTGGGGGGTTCAACCGAGCAGTTCTTC TRBJ2-1 TRBV11-2 . .
CSVEGVLGDTQYF TGCAGCGTTGAAGGGGTCCTGGGAGATACGCAGTATTTT TRBJ2-3 TRBV29-1 . .
CSASLQHYEQYF TGCAGTGCTAGTTTACAGCACTACGAGCAGTACTTC TRBJ2-7 TRBV20-1 . .
CASRPETGNSGNTIYF TGTGCCAGCAGGCCGGAGACAGGTAACTCTGGAAACACCATATATTTT TRBJ1-3 TRBV4-2 . .
CASSTGLAGTSYNEQFF TGTGCCAGCAGCACCGGACTAGCGGGGACCTCCTACAATGAGCAGTTCTTC TRBJ2-1 TRBV7-8 . TRBD2
CASSEVPAVSLETQYF TGCGCCAGCAGTGAGGTCCCAGCGGTATCCCTCGAGACCCAGTACTTC TRBJ2-5 TRBV10-2 . .
CASSPGDSYNEQFF TGTGCCAGCAGCCCCGGGGACAGTTACAATGAGCAGTTCTTC TRBJ2-1 TRBV9 . TRBD1
CASSVALLGSGDTQYF TGTGCCAGCAGCGTAGCGTTACTAGGTTCGGGAGATACGCAGTATTTT TRBJ2-3 TRBV9 . .
CASSSTPGQPYEQYF TGCGCCAGCAGCTCGACGCCGGGACAGCCCTACGAGCAGTACTTC TRBJ2-7 TRBV5-1 . TRBD1
CASSSPDSYQPQHF TGTGCCAGCAGCTCCCCAGACAGTTACCAGCCCCAGCATTTT TRBJ1-5 TRBV7-9 . .
CASSSAGGPNNEQFF TGTGCCAGCAGCTCAGCGGGGGGGCCGAACAATGAGCAGTTCTTC TRBJ2-1 TRBV11-3 once TRBD2
CASSPARGETQYF TGTGCCAGCAGCCCCGCCCGGGGTGAGACCCAGTACTTC TRBJ2-5 TRBV11-3 . .
CASSKTGLETQYF TGCGCCAGCAGCAAGACAGGGCTGGAGACCCAGTACTTC TRBJ2-5 TRBV10-2 . TRBD1
CASSLKLAGNEKLFF TGTGCCAGCAGCTTAAAACTCGCGGGTAATGAAAAACTGTTTTTT TRBJ1-4 TRBV7-9 . .
CASTSSEGAEAFF TGCGCCAGCACATCATCCGAAGGGGCTGAAGCTTTCTTT TRBJ1-1 TRBV5-1 . .
CASSFIRMSNQPQHF TGTGCCAGCAGTTTTATACGGATGTCGAATCAGCCCCAGCATTTT TRBJ1-5 TRBV6-2/TRBV6-3 . .
CASSVVPEGNNEQFF TGTGCCAGCAGCGTAGTCCCCGAAGGGAACAATGAGCAGTTCTTC TRBJ2-1 TRBV9 . .
CASSLYPPRTDTQYF TGTGCCAGCAGTTTATACCCCCCCCGCACAGATACGCAGTATTTT TRBJ2-3 TRBV27 once .
CAGRRDVENTIYF TGTGCCGGCCGCAGGGACGTGGAAAACACCATATATTTT TRBJ1-3 TRBV2 few .
CASKRDRASRPDTDTQYF TGTGCCAGTAAACGGGACAGGGCTTCGCGGCCAGACACAGATACGCAGTATTTT TRBJ2-3 TRBV19 . TRBD1